The 16 T cell receptor beta chains below all came from one sample that was sequenced in a study of blood T cell repertoires in COVID-19. TCRdb's table, derived via immunoSEQ multiplex PCR, lists solely in-frame clones and lacks some. Among around 88,000 clones, 80% were seen once, and the ten largest hold roughly 8.4%. Sequenced sample: peripheral blood. Source of these receptors: a man between 45 and 60 years old who had recovered from COVID-19.

The V gene is TRBV10-3, the J gene TRBJ1-2; possible D gene TRBD1, 6 bases. Trimming removed 0 bases at V and 6 bases at J, with 11 bases between. The CDR3 extends over 14 amino acids. From germline, CDR1 is ENHRY and CDR2 SYGVKD. This chain's CDR3 is CAISESKAGDGYTF. Here the CDR3 DNA reads TGTGCCATCAGTGAGTCGAAGGCAGGGGATGGCTACACCTTC.

The rearrangement uses TRBV10-3 and TRBJ2-3, with 10 bases lining up with TRBD2. V trimming: 1 base; J trimming: 6 bases; junction bases outside the gene matches: 16. The CDR3 is 19 amino acids. Germline V lookup: CDR1 ENHRY, CDR2 SYGVKD. The CDR3 here is CAISELRYSSGRTRDTQYF. The CDR3 nucleotides read TGTGCCATCAGTGAGTTACGGTATAGTAGCGGGAGGACTCGGGATACGCAGTATTTT.

CDR3 protein: CASGLRSGEQYF. Written as DNA, the CDR3 is TGTGCCAGCGGACTTCGGTCGGGGGAGCAGTACTTC. V is TRBV27 and J is TRBJ2-7, with a weak D call TRBD2 (5 bases). The CDR3 runs to 12 residues. The germline V and J ends were trimmed by 8 bases and 7 bases, with 15 bases remaining between them. Germline assignment: CDR1 MNHEY and CDR2 SMNVEV (reference sequence).

This chain connects TRBV5-1 to TRBJ1-4; 7 bases agree with TRBD1. The CDR3 extends over 16 amino acids. Trimming removed 2 bases from V and 3 bases from J; junction bases left unmatched: 7. From germline, CDR1 is SGHRS and CDR2 YFSETQ. Here the CDR3 DNA reads TGCGCCAGCAGCTTAGCACGACAGGGTTCTAATGAAAAACTGTTTTTT. It translates to CASSLARQGSNEKLFF. Combining the CDR3 with reference TRBV5-1 and TRBJ1-4 gives the whole variable domain KAGVTQTPRYLIKTRGQQVTLSCSPISGHRSVSWYQQTPGQGLQFLFEYFSETQRNKGNFPGRFSGRQFSNSRSEMNVSTLELGDSALYLCASSLARQGSNEKLFFGSGTQLSVL.

V gene TRBV7-9 combines with J gene TRBJ2-3; 15 positions agree with TRBD2. The CDR3 runs 15 residues. The V segment lost 4 bases and the J segment 8 bases; nucleotides outside the gene matches: 4. Per germline, CDR1 SEHNR and CDR2 FQNEAQ (reference sequence). The CDR3 here is CASSSSGLAGGTQYF. In DNA form, the CDR3 reads TGTGCCAGCAGCTCGTCGGGACTAGCGGGAGGTACGCAGTATTTT.

The CDR3 sequence is CASSPTPSMSSGANVLTF. The CDR3, as DNA: TGTGCCAGCAGCCCCACTCCTTCAATGAGCTCTGGGGCCAACGTCCTGACTTTC. The genes are TRBV14 and TRBJ2-6, with no clear D. V shed 4 bases and J shed 0 bases, with 16 bases lying between them. CDR1 is SGHDN and CDR2 is FVKESK in the germline V gene. The CDR3 totals 18 residues.

Here the CDR3 reads CASSLKVSSYNSPLHF. Here the CDR3 DNA reads TGTGCCAGCAGCTTAAAAGTGAGCTCCTATAATTCACCCCTCCACTTT. The V call is TRBV7-2, the J call TRBJ1-6; D is uncertain. The CDR3 spans 16 residues. Trimming removed 2 bases at V and 0 bases at J, with 8 bases between. The V gene's germline CDR1 is SGHTA and CDR2 FQGNSA.

This chain connects TRBV4-3 to TRBJ1-5; D is unclear. Trimming took off 0 bases at V and 3 bases at J, with 12 bases between the two ends. The CDR3 spans 16 residues. Germline loops: CDR1 LGHNA, CDR2 YSLEER. The CDR3 region is CASSQDLGVFNQPQHF. DNA of the CDR3: TGCGCCAGCAGCCAAGATCTTGGAGTATTCAATCAGCCCCAGCATTTT.

The V call is TRBV7-9, the J call TRBJ1-6; the D is unclear. With 5 bases removed from V and 3 bases from J, the gap between germline ends came to 8 bases. The CDR3 totals 14 residues. Germline CDR1 reads SEHNR; CDR2 reads FQNEAQ (reference sequence). CDR3 amino acids: CASSKDGYNSPLHF. DNA of the CDR3: TGTGCCAGCAGCAAAGACGGCTATAATTCACCCCTCCACTTT.

This rearrangement joins TRBV7-8 to TRBJ1-2; D is ambiguous. The germline V gene has CDR1 SGHVS and CDR2 FQNEAQ. The ends were cut back, 1 base at V and 4 bases at J, with 22 bases in the middle. CDR3 length: 18 residues. The CDR3 region has the DNA TGTGCCAGCAGCTTAGTGGAAAATCTGGGGAGAGGGATCTATGGCTACACCTTC. Its protein product is CASSLVENLGRGIYGYTF.

Turning to this clone: A junction boundary mismatches the germline segment, possibly from a read error. V gene TRBV6-6 combines with J gene TRBJ2-1; D unclear. CDR1 is MNHNY, CDR2 SVGAGI, per germline (reference sequence). The CDR3 length is 11 residues. The CDR3 DNA sequence: TGTGCCTGCAGATCCAACAATGAGCAGTTCTTC. Its protein product is CACRSNNEQFF.

This clone was counted between two and nine times. The chain links TRBV9 to TRBJ2-1; D call uncertain. CDR1 is SGDLS, CDR2 YYNGEE, per germline. The CDR3 has 14 residues. V was trimmed by 6 bases and J by 6 bases, leaving 16 bases between them. The CDR3: CASNSGSSGNEQFF. The CDR3 nucleotides read TGTGCCAGCAACTCTGGGTCTTCGGGCAATGAGCAGTTCTTC.

This clone was counted a few times. V is TRBV7-9 and J is TRBJ2-1; 7 nucleotides agree with TRBD2. CDR1 SEHNR and CDR2 FQNEAQ come from the germline V gene (reference sequence). The CDR3 extends over 16 amino acids. V shed 4 bases and J 6 bases; nucleotides not matched to a gene: 12. CDR3: CASSYWGGTSSNEQFF. CDR3 nucleotides: TGTGCCAGCAGCTATTGGGGGGGGACCTCTTCCAATGAGCAGTTCTTC. Supplemented by reference TRBV7-9 and TRBJ2-1, the full variable domain reads DTGVSQNPRHKITKRGQNVTFRCDPISEHNRLYWYRQTLGQGPEFLTYFQNEAQLEKSRLLSDRFSAERPKGSFSTLEIQRTEQGDSAMYLCASSYWGGTSSNEQFFGPGTRLTVL.

The V gene is TRBV5-1, the J gene TRBJ1-1; no reliable D call. Per the germline V gene, CDR1 is SGHRS and CDR2 is YFSETQ. This CDR3 spans 14 amino acids. The V end was cut by 2 bases, the J end by 4 bases, with 12 bases between. CDR3 bases: TGCGCCAGCAGCTTCGACCCCCGGGGCACTGAAGCTTTCTTT. Translation: CASSFDPRGTEAFF. Complete variable domain (other parts from reference TRBV5-1 and TRBJ1-1): KAGVTQTPRYLIKTRGQQVTLSCSPISGHRSVSWYQQTPGQGLQFLFEYFSETQRNKGNFPGRFSGRQFSNSRSEMNVSTLELGDSALYLCASSFDPRGTEAFFGQGTRLTVV.

The chain employs TRBV2 and TRBJ2-3, with a possible D match to TRBD2 (6 bases). Trimming pared 4 bases from V and 5 bases from J, leaving 10 bases between. This CDR3 is built from 13 residues. The V gene's germline CDR1 is SNHLY and CDR2 FYNNEI. CDR3 amino acids: CASSGGGLDTQYF. In nucleotides, the CDR3 is TGTGCCAGCAGTGGAGGAGGGTTAGATACGCAGTATTTT. Full variable domain (outside the CDR3, taken from reference TRBV2 and TRBJ2-3): EPEVTQTPSHQVTQMGQEVILRCVPISNHLYFYWYRQILGQKVEFLVSFYNNEISEKSEIFDDQFSVERPDGSNFTLKIRSTKLEDSAMYFCASSGGGLDTQYFGPGTRLTVL.

This CDR3 reads CATSRDQLAGGPDTQYF. The CDR3 region has the DNA TGTGCCACCAGCAGAGACCAATTAGCGGGGGGCCCAGATACGCAGTATTTT. The rearrangement uses TRBV15 and TRBJ2-3; the match to TRBD2 covers 10 bases. Losses at the gene ends were 0 bases for V and 4 bases for J; bases not matched to a gene: 7. The CDR3 covers 17 residues. Per the germline V gene, CDR1 is LNHNV and CDR2 is YYDKDF (reference sequence).